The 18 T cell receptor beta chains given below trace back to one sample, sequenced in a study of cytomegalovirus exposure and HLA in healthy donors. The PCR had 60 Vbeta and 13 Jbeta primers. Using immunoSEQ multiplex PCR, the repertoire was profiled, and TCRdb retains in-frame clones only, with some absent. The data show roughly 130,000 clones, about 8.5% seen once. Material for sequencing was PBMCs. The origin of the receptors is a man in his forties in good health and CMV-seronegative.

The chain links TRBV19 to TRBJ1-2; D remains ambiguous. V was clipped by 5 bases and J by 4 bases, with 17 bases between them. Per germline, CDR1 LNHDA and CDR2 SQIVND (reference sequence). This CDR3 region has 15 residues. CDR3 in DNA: TGTGCCAGTAGTCCCCAAGGACTAGTTGCCTATGGCTACACCTTC. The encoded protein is CASSPQGLVAYGYTF. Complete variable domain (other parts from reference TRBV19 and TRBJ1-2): DGGITQSPKYLFRKEGQNVTLSCEQNLNHDAMYWYRQDPGQGLRLIYYSQIVNDFQKGDIAEGYSVSREKKESFPLTVTSAQKNPTAFYLCASSPQGLVAYGYTFGSGTRLTVV.

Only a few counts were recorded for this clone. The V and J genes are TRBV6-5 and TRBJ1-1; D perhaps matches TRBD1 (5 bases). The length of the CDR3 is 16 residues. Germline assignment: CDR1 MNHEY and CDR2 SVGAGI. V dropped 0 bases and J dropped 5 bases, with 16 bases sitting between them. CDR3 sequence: CASSYSKGIKGTEAFF. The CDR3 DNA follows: TGTGCCAGCAGTTACTCGAAGGGCATCAAGGGGACTGAAGCTTTCTTT.

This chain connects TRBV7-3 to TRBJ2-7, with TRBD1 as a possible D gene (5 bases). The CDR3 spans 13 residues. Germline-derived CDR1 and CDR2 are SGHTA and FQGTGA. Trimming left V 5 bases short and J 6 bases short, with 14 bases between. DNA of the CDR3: TGTGCCAGCAGCGATGGAAAGGGGTTCGAGCAGTACTTC. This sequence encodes CASSDGKGFEQYF.

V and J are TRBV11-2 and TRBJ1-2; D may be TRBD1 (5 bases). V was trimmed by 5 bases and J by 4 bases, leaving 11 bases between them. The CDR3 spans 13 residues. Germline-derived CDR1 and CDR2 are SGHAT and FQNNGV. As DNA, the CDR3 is TGTGCCAGCAGCGTCGGGGGAATCTATGGCTACACCTTC. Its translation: CASSVGGIYGYTF. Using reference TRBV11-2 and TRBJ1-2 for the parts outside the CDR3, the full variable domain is EAGVAQSPRYKIIEKRQSVAFWCNPISGHATLYWYQQILGQGPKLLIQFQNNGVVDDSQLPKDRFSAERLKGVDSTLKIQPAKLEDSAVYLCASSVGGIYGYTFGSGTRLTVV.

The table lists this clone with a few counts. In DNA form, the CDR3 reads TGTGCCGTCGGGACTAGCGGGGGGGCCTACAATGAGCAGTTCTTC. Its translation is CAVGTSGGAYNEQFF. This chain uses TRBV6-6 with TRBJ2-1; 16 bases agree with TRBD2. The CDR3 is made up of 15 amino acids. Germline CDR1 is MNHNY and CDR2 is SVGAGI (reference sequence). J gave up 2 bases and V 11 bases, and 3 bases lay outside the gene matches.

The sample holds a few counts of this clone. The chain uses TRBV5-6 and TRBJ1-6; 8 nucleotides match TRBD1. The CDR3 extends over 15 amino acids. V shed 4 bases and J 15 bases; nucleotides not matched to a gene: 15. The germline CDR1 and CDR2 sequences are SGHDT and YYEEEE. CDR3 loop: CASSLGTGGGQGLHF. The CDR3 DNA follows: TGTGCCAGCAGCCTCGGGACAGGAGGGGGTCAGGGCCTCCACTTT.

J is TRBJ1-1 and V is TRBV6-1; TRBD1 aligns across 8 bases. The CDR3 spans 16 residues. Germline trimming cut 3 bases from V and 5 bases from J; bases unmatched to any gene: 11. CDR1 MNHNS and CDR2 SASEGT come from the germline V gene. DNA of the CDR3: TGTGCCAGCAGTGACTTCAGGGGGCAGGGCAAGACTGAAGCTTTCTTT. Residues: CASSDFRGQGKTEAFF.

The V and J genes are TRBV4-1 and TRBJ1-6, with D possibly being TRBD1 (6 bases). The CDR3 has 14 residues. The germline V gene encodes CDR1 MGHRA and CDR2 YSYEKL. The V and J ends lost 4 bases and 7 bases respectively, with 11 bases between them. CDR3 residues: CASSRYRDNSPLHF. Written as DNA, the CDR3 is TGCGCCAGCAGCCGGTACAGGGACAATTCACCCCTCCACTTT.

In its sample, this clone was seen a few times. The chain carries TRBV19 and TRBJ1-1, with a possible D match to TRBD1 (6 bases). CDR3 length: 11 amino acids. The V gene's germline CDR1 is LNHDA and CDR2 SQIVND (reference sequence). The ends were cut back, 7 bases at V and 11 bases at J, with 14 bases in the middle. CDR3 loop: CASITGMKAFF. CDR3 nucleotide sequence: TGTGCCAGTATTACAGGGATGAAGGCTTTCTTT.

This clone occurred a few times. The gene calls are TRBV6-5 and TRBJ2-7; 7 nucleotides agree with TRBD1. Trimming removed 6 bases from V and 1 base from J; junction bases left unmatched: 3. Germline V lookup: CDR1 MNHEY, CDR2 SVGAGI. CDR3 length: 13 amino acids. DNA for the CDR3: TGTGCCAGCAGCCCGGGACAGTCCTACGAGCAGTACTTC. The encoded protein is CASSPGQSYEQYF.

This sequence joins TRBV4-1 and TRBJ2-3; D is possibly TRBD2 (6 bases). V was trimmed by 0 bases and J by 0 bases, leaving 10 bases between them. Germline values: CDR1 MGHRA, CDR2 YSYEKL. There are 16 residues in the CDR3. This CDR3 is CASSQEVGTSTDTQYF. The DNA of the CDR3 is TGCGCCAGCAGCCAAGAGGTGGGGACTAGCACAGATACGCAGTATTTT.

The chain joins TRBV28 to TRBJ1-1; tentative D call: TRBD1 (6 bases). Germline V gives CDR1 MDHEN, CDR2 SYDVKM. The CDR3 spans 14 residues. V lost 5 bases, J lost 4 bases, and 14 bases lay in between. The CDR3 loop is CASSRTQGSTEAFF. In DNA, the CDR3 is TGTGCCAGCAGTCGTACACAGGGTTCCACTGAAGCTTTCTTT.

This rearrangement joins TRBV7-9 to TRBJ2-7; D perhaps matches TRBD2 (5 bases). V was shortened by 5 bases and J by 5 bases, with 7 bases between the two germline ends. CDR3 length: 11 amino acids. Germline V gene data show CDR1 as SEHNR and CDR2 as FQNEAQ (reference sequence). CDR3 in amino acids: CASSVEDEQYF. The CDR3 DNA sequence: TGTGCCAGCAGCGTGGAGGACGAGCAGTACTTC.

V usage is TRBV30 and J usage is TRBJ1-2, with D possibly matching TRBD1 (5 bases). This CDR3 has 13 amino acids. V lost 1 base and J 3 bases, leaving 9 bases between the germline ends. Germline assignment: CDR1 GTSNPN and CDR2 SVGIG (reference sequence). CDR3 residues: CAWSAGQDYGYTF. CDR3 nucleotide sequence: TGTGCCTGGAGTGCAGGACAAGACTATGGCTACACCTTC.

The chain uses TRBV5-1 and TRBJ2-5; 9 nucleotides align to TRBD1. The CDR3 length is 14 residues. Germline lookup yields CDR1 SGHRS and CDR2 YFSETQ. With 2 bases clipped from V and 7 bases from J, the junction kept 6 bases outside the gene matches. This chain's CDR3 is CASSLRETGGTQYF. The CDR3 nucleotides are TGCGCCAGCAGCTTAAGGGAGACAGGGGGGACCCAGTACTTC.

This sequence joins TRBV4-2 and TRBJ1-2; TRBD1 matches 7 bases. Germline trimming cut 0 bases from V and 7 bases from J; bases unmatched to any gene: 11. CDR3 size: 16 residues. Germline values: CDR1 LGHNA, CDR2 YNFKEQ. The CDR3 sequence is CASSQEGIGGFAGYTF. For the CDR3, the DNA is TGTGCCAGCAGCCAAGAAGGGATAGGGGGCTTCGCTGGCTACACCTTC.

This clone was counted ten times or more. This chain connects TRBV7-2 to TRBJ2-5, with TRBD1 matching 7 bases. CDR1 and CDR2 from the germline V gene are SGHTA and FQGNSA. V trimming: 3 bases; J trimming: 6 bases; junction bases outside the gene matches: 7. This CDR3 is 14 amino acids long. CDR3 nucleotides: TGTGCCAGCAGCTTTTATGAGGGGGCAAAGACCCAGTACTTC. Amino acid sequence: CASSFYEGAKTQYF.

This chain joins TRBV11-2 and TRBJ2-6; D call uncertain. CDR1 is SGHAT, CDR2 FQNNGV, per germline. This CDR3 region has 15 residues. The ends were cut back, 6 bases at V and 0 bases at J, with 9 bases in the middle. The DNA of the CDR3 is TGTGCCAGCAGTCCAAGGAGCTCTGGGGCCAACGTCCTGACTTTC. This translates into CASSPRSSGANVLTF.